The rows below give T cell receptor beta chains drawn from one sample of a study of T-cell reconstitution after alpha-beta-depleted transplantation in children. One entry per CDR3 protein results from TCRdb running MiXCR on the PCR reads. The table has hundreds of thousands of distinct CDR3 sequences, approximately 10% seen once. This specimen consisted of PBMCs from the stem cell graft donor, obtained from the stem cell graft. The receptors shown here come from a human donor who donated a stem cell graft to a child with acute lymphoblastic leukemia. Each CDR3 is given with its conserved first and last residue. Fields, in order: D gene, V gene, J gene, clone size, CDR3 DNA, CDR3 protein. The D gene is left open where the match is weak. Rows give clone size only sometimes, using once, few, many, or a class for an expanded clone.

>TRBD2|TRBV5-1|TRBJ2-3|many
TGCGCCAGCAGTTTAGAGCGGGGGTTCACAGATACGCAGTATTTT
CASSLERGFTDTQYF
>-|TRBV3-1|TRBJ2-1|many
TGTGCCAGCAATCCGGGACTTTCGTACAATGAGCAGTTCTTC
CASNPGLSYNEQFF
>TRBD2|TRBV7-9|TRBJ2-5|-
TGTGCCAGCAGCGGACGACTAGCGGGGGCTGGGGAGACCCAGTACTTC
CASSGRLAGAGETQYF
>-|TRBV27|TRBJ1-6|many
TGTGCCAGCAGTAAAACAGGGCTTGATTCACCCCTCCACTTT
CASSKTGLDSPLHF
>-|TRBV7-9|TRBJ1-5|few
TGTGCCAGCAGCTTAGACAGGGAGAGCAATCAGCCCCAGCATTTT
CASSLDRESNQPQHF
>TRBD2|TRBV5-1|TRBJ2-5|-
TGCGCCAGCAGCGGTACTAGCGGTAACGTAGAGACCCAGTACTTC
CASSGTSGNVETQYF
>TRBD1|TRBV5-8|TRBJ1-1|few
TGTGCCAGCAGCCTCCGACAGGGAGGGCGAGCTTTCTTT
CASSLRQGGRAFF
>TRBD1|TRBV10-3|TRBJ2-7|few
TGTGCCATCGGAACGGGACAGGCCAACGAGCAGTACTTC
CAIGTGQANEQYF
>-|TRBV27|TRBJ1-1|few
TGTGCCAGCAGGGGGTTTCGGGGGACTACCACTGAAGCTTTCTTT
CASRGFRGTTTEAFF
>-|TRBV20-1|TRBJ2-5|few
TGCAGTGCTGGCGGGGCCGTACGAGAGACCCAGTACTTC
CSAGGAVRETQYF
>TRBD1|TRBV5-1|TRBJ1-1|few
TGCGCCAGCAGCTACCAGGGGGCGCTGAGCACTGAAGCTTTCTTT
CASSYQGALSTEAFF
>TRBD2|TRBV2|TRBJ2-7|-
TGTGCCAGCAGTCAGCGGGGGACTCCGTACTTC
CASSQRGTPYF
>-|TRBV6-2/TRBV6-3|TRBJ2-7|-
TGTGCCAGCAGCAGGCCGGTCCCGGGTCGGCAGTACTTC
CASSRPVPGRQYF
>-|TRBV5-1|TRBJ1-1|few
TGCGCCAGCAGCTTGGATCAGGGAAACACTGAAGCTTTCTTT
CASSLDQGNTEAFF
>-|TRBV5-5|TRBJ1-5|many
TGTGCCAGCAGCGCGGACTGGAATCAGCCCCAGCATTTT
CASSADWNQPQHF
>-|TRBV20-1|TRBJ2-5|few
TGCAGTGCTAGACGCCTTCAGGGGATCGGCGAGACCCAGTACTTC
CSARRLQGIGETQYF
>-|TRBV11-2|TRBJ2-5|-
TGTGCCAGCAGCCAGAACGTAGGGCAAGAGACCCAGTACTTC
CASSQNVGQETQYF
>-|TRBV4-3|TRBJ2-3|many
TGCGCCAGCTCGATTACAGGGATGGGGACAGATACGCAGTATTTT
CASSITGMGTDTQYF
>-|TRBV12-5|TRBJ2-6|many
TGTGCTAGTGGTTTGGCCCCTGATGGAAGCTCTGGGGCCAACGTCCTGACTTTC
CASGLAPDGSSGANVLTF
>-|TRBV20-1|TRBJ1-1|many
TGCAGTGCTAGACCAGACTTGAACACTGAAGCTTTCTTT
CSARPDLNTEAFF
>-|TRBV25-1|TRBJ1-1|-
TGTGCCAGCAGTGAATTCTGGGCAGAGACGAACACTGAAGCTTTCTTT
CASSEFWAETNTEAFF
>-|TRBV12-3/TRBV12-4|TRBJ1-2|few
TGTGCCAGCAGCCGCACGGACAACTATGGCTACACCTTC
CASSRTDNYGYTF
>TRBD1|TRBV7-9|TRBJ1-6|few
TGTGCCAGCAGCCCACTACAGGGGTTTACGTTACTCCTCCACTTT
CASSPLQGFTLLLHF
>-|TRBV4-3|TRBJ2-3|many
TGCGCCAGCAGCCAGGCGAATCTGGTCTTGGGAGGAGATACGCAGTATTTT
CASSQANLVLGGDTQYF
>-|TRBV9|TRBJ1-1|-
TGTGCCAGCAGCGTTTTGCGTGAGGATTGGTACACTGAAGCTTTCTTT
CASSVLREDWYTEAFF
>-|TRBV5-1|TRBJ2-5|few
TGCGCCAGCAGCTTGGAGGCAGGGTGGGCGACCCAGTACTTC
CASSLEAGWATQYF
>-|TRBV5-1|TRBJ2-1|few
TGCGCCAGCAGCTTGTCTTACGGTTTCGGGGTCAATGAGCAGTTCTTC
CASSLSYGFGVNEQFF
>-|TRBV10-2|TRBJ1-4|-
TGCGCCAGCAGAGGAGGGCCCGCCTATAATGAAAAACTGTTTTTT
CASRGGPAYNEKLFF
>-|TRBV2|TRBJ1-2|few
TGTGCCAGCAGGCGGGGTGACAGATTCGACTATGGCTACACCTTC
CASRRGDRFDYGYTF
>-|TRBV5-5|TRBJ2-1|few
TGTGCCAGCAGCTCGACAGTTTCCTACAATGAGCAGTTCTTC
CASSSTVSYNEQFF
>-|TRBV6-6|TRBJ1-5|few
TGTGCCAGCAGCGACGAGGGGGTCCGGGCCCAGCATTTT
CASSDEGVRAQHF
>TRBD1|TRBV27|TRBJ2-7|-
TGTGCCAGCAGTACCCTCTCAGGGACAGGGAGGACCTACGAGCAGTACTTC
CASSTLSGTGRTYEQYF
>TRBD2|TRBV7-9|TRBJ2-1|few
TGTGCCAGCACTAGCGGGTTCGCATCCTTCAATGAGCAGTTCTTC
CASTSGFASFNEQFF
>-|TRBV12-3/TRBV12-4|TRBJ2-7|-
TGTGCCAGCAGTTTACTCCTCCCCCTCGGCGAGCAGTACTTC
CASSLLLPLGEQYF
>-|TRBV19|TRBJ2-3|many
TGTGCCAGTAGTATGTGGCTCGGAGATACGCAGTATTTT
CASSMWLGDTQYF
>TRBD2|TRBV3-1|TRBJ2-5|-
TGTGCCTGCAGCCAAGATAAGCGGAGGCGGGGGGCCCAAGAGACCCAGTACTTC
CACSQDKRRRGAQETQYF
>-|TRBV7-2|TRBJ1-3|-
TGTGCCAGCAGCTTAGGCTGGGGCCCCTCTGGAAACACCATATATTTT
CASSLGWGPSGNTIYF
>-|TRBV27|TRBJ1-1|few
TGTGCCAGCAGTCCCCGGGACGCCCGCGAAGCTTTCTTT
CASSPRDAREAFF
>-|TRBV6-2/TRBV6-3|TRBJ2-2|-
TGTGCCAGCAGTTACTCGAAGTTGGACACGCTGACCGGGGAGCTGTTTTTT
CASSYSKLDTLTGELFF
>-|TRBV20-1|TRBJ2-7|-
TGCAGTGCTAGAGGGCAGACCTACGAGCAGTACTTC
CSARGQTYEQYF
>TRBD2|TRBV12-3/TRBV12-4|TRBJ2-1|-
TGTGCCAGCAGTTACGGGACTAGGAATGAGCAGTTCTTC
CASSYGTRNEQFF
>-|TRBV10-3|TRBJ1-5|-
TGTGCCATCTCCGAAACAGAGAATAGCAATCAGCCCCAGCATTTT
CAISETENSNQPQHF
>-|TRBV4-2|TRBJ1-2|few
TGTGCCAGCAGCCAAGAACAGGGAGGATATCAGTATGGCTACACCTTC
CASSQEQGGYQYGYTF
>-|TRBV5-5|TRBJ1-2|many
TGTGCCAGCAGCTTGACGGCAGCATATGGCTACACCTTC
CASSLTAAYGYTF
>TRBD1|TRBV7-9|TRBJ1-4|many
TGTGCCAGCAGCGTCCGGGACAGTAATGAAAAACTGTTTTTT
CASSVRDSNEKLFF
>-|TRBV19|TRBJ2-1|-
TGTGCCAGTAGTATAACGGTACTCTACCCCTACAATGAGCAGTTCTTC
CASSITVLYPYNEQFF
>-|TRBV6-1|TRBJ1-3|-
TGTGCCAGCAGTGCGGGACGGAGCTTTGGAAACACCATATATTTT
CASSAGRSFGNTIYF
>TRBD1|TRBV7-9|TRBJ1-5|many
TGTGCCAGCAGCGATGGACAGGGCAATCAGCCCCAGCATTTT
CASSDGQGNQPQHF
>TRBD1|TRBV11-1|TRBJ2-5|-
TGTGCCAGCAGCTTAGCTGTTCCGGGACAGGGGGCGCGTTACAAGACCCAGTACTTC
CASSLAVPGQGARYKTQYF
>TRBD1|TRBV19|TRBJ2-6|few
TGTGCCAGTAGTATGGGACAGGGGGACTTTAGTGGGGCCAACGTCCTGACTTTC
CASSMGQGDFSGANVLTF
>-|TRBV27|TRBJ2-7|many
TGTGCCAGCAGTTCCCGGGACATCCTCGGGGAGCAGTACTTC
CASSSRDILGEQYF
>-|TRBV10-3|TRBJ2-1|many
TGTGCCATCAGTGTCGAGGGCCCCACTGAGCAGTTCTTC
CAISVEGPTEQFF
>-|TRBV5-1|TRBJ2-7|-
TGCGCCAGCAGTTCCTTTTCCGGGACACTCACTTCCTACGAGCAGTACTTC
CASSSFSGTLTSYEQYF
>TRBD2|TRBV20-1|TRBJ2-1|few
TGCAGTGCTAGAGCTAGCGGGGGGGCCAGTGAGCAGTTCTTC
CSARASGGASEQFF
>-|TRBV11-2|TRBJ1-1|-
TGTGCCAGCAGCTTCGGCAGGGGAACTGAAGCTTTCTTT
CASSFGRGTEAFF
>TRBD2|TRBV7-2|TRBJ2-5|many
TGTGCCAGCAGCTTAGCAGCGGGGGCCCAAGAGACCCAGTACTTC
CASSLAAGAQETQYF